This is a list of T cell receptor beta chains from one sample in a study of T cell repertoires in cytomegalovirus infection. MiXCR, applied by TCRdb to the reads, yields one record per CDR3 protein. The repertoire has approximately 910,000 distinct CDR3 sequences, more than 25% of them found once; the top ten carry around 15%. These TCRs are of unknown antigen specificity. The sample was cultured CD8+ T cells from PBMCs, taken from culture after CMV antigen stimulation. Every receptor here comes from a human donor in good health (CMV status not recorded). Some clones in this sample may be carry-over from other donors' samples. Both conserved end residues are part of each CDR3. D genes are given only for firm matches. Clone size is given for some rows only: seen once, a few or many times, or a class if the clone is expanded.

CASSWSPAGTVGELFF,TGTGCCAGCAGCTGGTCCCCCGCAGGGACCGTCGGGGAGCTGTTTTTT,TRBV5-6,NA,TRBJ2-2,few
CASSGGLGALSGANVLTF,TGTGCCAGCAGCGGGGGACTAGGGGCCCTCTCTGGGGCCAACGTCCTGACTTTC,TRBV7-6,TRBD2,TRBJ2-6,many
CASSPADSNQPQHF,TGTGCCAGCTCACCCGCGGATAGCAATCAGCCCCAGCATTTT,TRBV18,NA,TRBJ1-5,NA
CASSWTDNTEAFF,TGTGCCAGCAGTTGGACAGATAACACTGAAGCTTTCTTT,TRBV12-3/TRBV12-4,NA,TRBJ1-1,few
CASSSAATGNEQFF,TGTGCCAGCAGTTCGGCCGCGACAGGCAATGAGCAGTTCTTC,TRBV5-6,NA,TRBJ2-1,NA
CASSKSYTEAFF,TGTGCCAGCAGCAAATCCTACACTGAAGCTTTCTTT,TRBV13,NA,TRBJ1-1,NA
CSVDLVTGVYNEQFF,TGCAGCGTTGACCTTGTGACAGGGGTCTACAATGAGCAGTTCTTC,TRBV29-1,TRBD1,TRBJ2-1,NA
CASSLRTGGREGTDTQYF,TGTGCCAGCAGTTTAAGGACAGGGGGCCGGGAGGGCACAGATACGCAGTATTTT,TRBV12-3/TRBV12-4,TRBD1,TRBJ2-3,NA
CASASEGRQPQHF,TGTGCCAGCGCCTCCGAGGGCCGGCAGCCCCAGCATTTT,TRBV12-3/TRBV12-4,NA,TRBJ1-5,NA
CANSLGGGYQPQHF,TGCGCCAACAGCTTGGGGGGGGGCTATCAGCCCCAGCATTTT,TRBV5-1,NA,TRBJ1-5,NA
CASSLPDSGLAGVTDTQYF,TGTGCCAGCAGTCTACCTGATTCGGGACTAGCGGGGGTCACAGATACGCAGTATTTT,TRBV28,TRBD2,TRBJ2-3,few
CASSYSRALPLYTF,TGTGCCAGCAGTTACTCGAGAGCTCTGCCACTCTACACCTTC,TRBV6-6,NA,TRBJ1-2,NA
CASSFVGDTEAFF,TGTGCCAGCAGCTTTGTAGGGGACACTGAAGCTTTCTTT,TRBV11-3,NA,TRBJ1-1,few
CASSDSWASEQFF,TGTGCCAGCAGTGATAGCTGGGCGAGTGAGCAGTTCTTC,TRBV6-4,NA,TRBJ2-1,NA
CASSLAGQDTDTQYF,TGTGCCAGCAGCTTAGCGGGACAGGACACAGATACGCAGTATTTT,TRBV7-9,TRBD1,TRBJ2-3,NA
CASSSSRTGKTYEQYF,TGTGCCAGCAGCTCCTCACGGACAGGGAAGACCTACGAGCAGTACTTC,TRBV7-9,TRBD1,TRBJ2-7,few
CAISDTGLPNEKLFF,TGTGCCATCAGTGACACAGGACTACCTAATGAAAAACTGTTTTTT,TRBV10-3,NA,TRBJ1-4,NA
CASNTGGAQPQHF,TGTGCCAGTAACACGGGGGGGGCCCAGCCCCAGCATTTT,TRBV19,NA,TRBJ1-5,NA
CASSSDSTAFPGANVLTF,TGTGCCAGCAGCTCGGACAGCACAGCGTTCCCTGGGGCCAACGTCCTGACTTTC,TRBV7-9,NA,TRBJ2-6,few
CASYPRDTATYGYTF,TGTGCCAGCTACCCCCGGGACACCGCAACCTATGGCTACACCTTC,TRBV6-1,NA,TRBJ1-2,NA